One sample yielded the 22 T cell receptor beta chains listed below, sequenced in a study of beta chain features in type 1 diabetes. Of the isolated RNA, all was reverse transcribed, and so the sequenced material was expressed TCRB transcripts. Assay used: immunoSEQ multiplex PCR; TCRdb lists only in-frame clones, some missing. The table lists under 900,000 clones, 15% to 20% of them singletons. The sequenced material came from naive CD4+ T cells from blood. These receptors all come from a woman aged 18-29 years in good health.

A remark on this clone: Mismatch with germline at one junction end may stem from a read error. This chain links TRBV10-3 with TRBJ2-2; D unclear. The CDR3 runs to 15 residues. From germline, CDR1 is ENHRY and CDR2 SYGVKD. CDR3 sequence (DNA): TGTGCCAGCAGTTACACTTTCCGAAACACCGGGGAGCTGTTTTTT. It specifies CASSYTFRNTGELFF.

The chain recombines TRBV28 with TRBJ2-2; 7 nucleotides align to TRBD1. This CDR3 has 14 amino acids. Germline CDR1 and CDR2: MDHEN and SYDVKM. The V segment lost 7 bases and the J segment 7 bases; nucleotides outside the gene matches: 9. The CDR3 DNA reads TGTGCCAGCAACAGGGGACCAAACGACGGGGAGCTGTTTTTT. Translating gives CASNRGPNDGELFF.

The genes are TRBV18 and TRBJ2-3, with 8 bases matching TRBD1. Per the germline V gene, CDR1 is KGHSH and CDR2 is LQKENI. The CDR3 contains 15 residues. The junction had 11 bases not matched to a gene; V was cut back by 4 bases and J by 8 bases. In DNA, the CDR3 is TGTGCCAGCTCACACGGGACAGGTCCAAGGGCTACGCAGTATTTT. Translation: CASSHGTGPRATQYF.

This clone turned up a few times. The chain has TRBV7-8 and TRBJ2-1; perhaps TRBD1 as D (7 bases). Trimming took off 7 bases at V and 0 bases at J, with 19 bases between the two ends. The CDR3 contains 17 residues. Germline CDR1 SGHVS, CDR2 FQNEAQ. CDR3 amino acids: CASNQGGLSSSYNEQFF. The CDR3 DNA is TGTGCCAGCAACCAGGGGGGCCTCTCCTCCTCCTACAATGAGCAGTTCTTC. Filled out from reference TRBV7-8 and TRBJ2-1, the complete variable domain reads GAGVSQSPRYKVAKRGQDVALRCDPISGHVSLFWYQQALGQGPEFLTYFQNEAQLDKSGLPSDRFFAERPEGSVSTLKIQRTQQEDSAVYLCASNQGGLSSSYNEQFFGPGTRLTVL.

The chain couples TRBV10-2 to TRBJ2-7, with D maybe TRBD1 (6 bases). This CDR3 is 14 amino acids long. The germline CDR1 and CDR2 sequences are WSHSY and SAAADI. The V gene lost 4 bases and the J gene lost 2 bases, with 12 bases spanning the gap. The CDR3 DNA follows: TGCGCCAGCAGTGCCCCCGGGACAACCTACGAGCAGTACTTC. It codes for CASSAPGTTYEQYF.

This chain connects TRBV28 to TRBJ1-2; 7 bases are shared with TRBD1. The CDR3 length is 16 residues. Germline CDR1 is MDHEN and CDR2 is SYDVKM. Unmatched junction bases numbered 19, after V lost 9 bases and J lost 6 bases. CDR3: CASGQVLGLGTDGYTF. The CDR3, as DNA: TGTGCCAGTGGACAAGTCCTAGGGTTGGGGACAGATGGCTACACCTTC.

A word on this clone: Other DNA sequences in the sample encode the same CDR3. This chain uses TRBV7-2 with TRBJ2-7; D remains ambiguous. The CDR3 is 12 amino acids. With 6 bases removed from V and 3 bases from J, the gap between germline ends came to 9 bases. Germline CDR1 reads SGHTA; CDR2 reads FQGNSA. The CDR3 region is CASSLTGYEQYF. CDR3 DNA: TGTGCCAGCAGTCTCACGGGCTACGAGCAGTACTTC.

This chain links TRBV7-3 with TRBJ1-2, with 10 nucleotides matching TRBD1. The CDR3 loop spans 15 amino acids. Germline lookup yields CDR1 SGHTA and CDR2 FQGTGA. J lost 3 bases, V lost 5 bases, and 6 bases had no gene match. The CDR3 here is CASSQAGTGDYGYTF. The CDR3 nucleotides are TGTGCCAGCAGCCAAGCGGGGACAGGGGACTATGGCTACACCTTC. The variable domain in full, completed from reference TRBV7-3 and TRBJ1-2, reads GAGVSQTPSNKVTEKGKYVELRCDPISGHTALYWYRQSLGQGPEFLIYFQGTGAADDSGLPNDRFFAVRPEGSVSTLKIQRTERGDSAVYLCASSQAGTGDYGYTFGSGTRLTVV.

This clone has just a few counts. The genes are TRBV2 and TRBJ2-2; weak D call: TRBD2 (6 bases). The germline V and J ends were trimmed by 3 bases and 2 bases, with 10 bases remaining between them. CDR1 and CDR2 from the germline V gene are SNHLY and FYNNEI. The CDR3 totals 15 residues. CDR3 protein: CASSDPGENTGELFF. CDR3 nucleotide sequence: TGTGCCAGCAGTGATCCGGGGGAAAACACCGGGGAGCTGTTTTTT.

This clone was observed a few times. The rearrangement uses TRBV6-1 and TRBJ2-6; no reliable D call. The CDR3 loop spans 18 amino acids. V shed 2 bases and J shed 0 bases, with 14 bases lying between them. In germline, CDR1 is MNHNS, CDR2 SASEGT. The DNA of the CDR3 is TGTGCCAGCAGTGAAAAACGGACGTTTAGCTCTGGGGCCAACGTCCTGACTTTC. This encodes CASSEKRTFSSGANVLTF.

The genes are TRBV6-6 and TRBJ2-7, with 8 bases fitting TRBD1. There are 14 residues in the CDR3. V dropped 6 bases and J dropped 2; count of bases not matched to a gene: 6. Germline CDR1 and CDR2: MNHNY and SVGAGI (reference sequence). The CDR3 bases are TGTGCCAGCAGGAGAATGGGACAGGCCTACGAGCAGTACTTC. Amino acid sequence: CASRRMGQAYEQYF.

The chain combines TRBV5-1 with TRBJ2-5, with D perhaps matching TRBD2 (6 bases). The CDR3 runs to 14 residues. Trimming shortened V by 3 bases and J by 1 base, and 10 bases separated the two germline ends. Germline CDR1 reads SGHRS; CDR2 reads YFSETQ. The CDR3 loop reads CASSYASAQETQYF. The CDR3 DNA sequence: TGCGCCAGCAGCTACGCTAGCGCCCAAGAGACCCAGTACTTC. Full variable domain (remainder filled in from reference TRBV5-1 and TRBJ2-5): KAGVTQTPRYLIKTRGQQVTLSCSPISGHRSVSWYQQTPGQGLQFLFEYFSETQRNKGNFPGRFSGRQFSNSRSEMNVSTLELGDSALYLCASSYASAQETQYFGPGTRLLVL.

This clone came up a few times. The genes are TRBV6-6 and TRBJ2-1; the D gene is possibly TRBD1 (7 bases). With 6 bases removed from V and 9 bases from J, the gap between germline ends came to 24 bases. The germline V gene encodes CDR1 MNHNY and CDR2 SVGAGI (reference sequence). This CDR3 contains 16 residues. In DNA form, the CDR3 reads TGTGCCAGCAGGGGCGGACAGGAGGGCCGGTCTGGTGAGCAGTTCTTC. It codes for CASRGGQEGRSGEQFF.

The gene calls are TRBV6-5 and TRBJ2-7; D may be TRBD1 (6 bases). V dropped 4 bases and J dropped 6 bases, with 13 bases sitting between them. CDR1 and CDR2 from the germline V gene are MNHEY and SVGAGI. This CDR3 contains 13 residues. The CDR3 loop reads CASSSHTGSEQYF. CDR3 in DNA: TGTGCCAGCAGTTCCCACACAGGGAGCGAGCAGTACTTC.

The table lists this clone with a few counts. This sequence joins TRBV6-1 and TRBJ2-7; D is ambiguous. Looked up from germline, CDR1 is MNHNS and CDR2 is SASEGT. V lost 3 bases and J 4 bases, leaving 10 bases between the germline ends. This CDR3 is built from 13 residues. In DNA form, the CDR3 reads TGTGCCAGCAGTGAGCAGTGGCTTTACGAGCAGTACTTC. Translating gives CASSEQWLYEQYF.

The V gene is TRBV7-9, the J gene TRBJ2-7; TRBD1 matches at 10 bases. J was trimmed by 4 bases and V by 5 bases; bases with no gene match: 5. Germline-derived CDR1 and CDR2 are SEHNR and FQNEAQ (reference sequence). This CDR3 is built from 14 residues. This CDR3 reads CASSIRDRGYEQYF. The CDR3 DNA reads TGTGCCAGCAGCATCCGGGACAGGGGATACGAGCAGTACTTC.

The CDR3 DNA is TGCGCCAGCAGCCAACCCCCACACCGGGAGCAGTACTTC. Translated: CASSQPPHREQYF. The chain couples TRBV4-3 to TRBJ2-7; D gene ambiguous. Germline V gene sequence: CDR1 LGHNA, CDR2 YSLEER. This CDR3 comprises 13 residues. V lost 2 bases to trimming and J lost 7 bases, with 12 bases between them.

The DNA of the CDR3 is TGTGCCAGCAGCTTAGTGAACACAGATACGCAGTATTTT. The encoded protein is CASSLVNTDTQYF. The chain is built from TRBV7-3 and TRBJ2-3, with no clear D. This CDR3 is 13 amino acids long. Germline CDR1 is SGHTA and CDR2 is FQGTGA. V gave up 2 bases and J gave up 2 bases, with 5 bases separating them. Based on the CDR3 plus reference TRBV7-3 and TRBJ2-3, the full variable domain is GAGVSQTPSNKVTEKGKYVELRCDPISGHTALYWYRQSLGQGPEFLIYFQGTGAADDSGLPNDRFFAVRPEGSVSTLKIQRTERGDSAVYLCASSLVNTDTQYFGPGTRLTVL.

The chain recombines TRBV7-3 with TRBJ2-3; D not resolved. V was shortened by 5 bases and J by 5 bases, with 11 bases between the two germline ends. The CDR3 runs 13 residues. Germline V gives CDR1 SGHTA, CDR2 FQGTGA. This CDR3 reads CASSPLLGDTQYF. DNA of the CDR3: TGTGCCAGCAGCCCCCTACTGGGAGATACGCAGTATTTT.

This clone was seen a handful of times. The CDR3 protein is CASYLDGTSTGYTF. The DNA for the CDR3 is TGTGCCAGCTACCTCGACGGGACATCTACAGGCTACACCTTC. V gene TRBV2 combines with J gene TRBJ1-2; D might be TRBD1 (6 bases). V was pared by 8 bases and J by 8 bases, with 21 bases between. Germline CDR1 is SNHLY and CDR2 is FYNNEI. The CDR3 has 14 residues.

This clone was seen a handful of times. The chain couples TRBV2 to TRBJ2-1; D gene ambiguous. Trimming stripped 6 bases from V and 6 bases from J, with 12 bases between. Germline-derived CDR1 and CDR2 are SNHLY and FYNNEI. This CDR3 is built from 13 residues. CDR3: CASRVLGVNEQFF. CDR3 DNA: TGTGCCAGCAGGGTCCTAGGAGTCAATGAGCAGTTCTTC.

This clone was detected only a few times. V gene TRBV7-9 combines with J gene TRBJ2-6; no definite D call. The V gene's germline CDR1 is SEHNR and CDR2 FQNEAQ (reference sequence). V dropped 0 bases and J dropped 0 bases, with 9 bases sitting between them. The CDR3 loop spans 17 amino acids. The CDR3 DNA reads as TGTGCCAGCAGCTTAGCGGTCAGTAGCTCTGGGGCCAACGTCCTGACTTTC. Translating it yields CASSLAVSSSGANVLTF.